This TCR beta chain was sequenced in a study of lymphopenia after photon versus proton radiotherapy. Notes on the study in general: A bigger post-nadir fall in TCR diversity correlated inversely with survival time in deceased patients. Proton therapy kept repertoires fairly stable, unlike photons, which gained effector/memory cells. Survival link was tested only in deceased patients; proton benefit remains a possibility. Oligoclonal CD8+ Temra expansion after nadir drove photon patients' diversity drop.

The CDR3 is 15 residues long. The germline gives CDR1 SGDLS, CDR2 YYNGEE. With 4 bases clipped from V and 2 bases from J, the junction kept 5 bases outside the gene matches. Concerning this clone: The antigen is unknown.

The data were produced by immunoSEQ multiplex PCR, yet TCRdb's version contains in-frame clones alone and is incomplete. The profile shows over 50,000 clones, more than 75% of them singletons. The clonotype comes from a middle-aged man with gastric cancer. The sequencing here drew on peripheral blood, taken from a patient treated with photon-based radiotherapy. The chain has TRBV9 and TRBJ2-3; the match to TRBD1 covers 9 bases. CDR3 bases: TGTGCCAGCAGCAAACGACAGGGGGTCACAGATACGCAGTATTTT. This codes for CASSKRQGVTDTQYF.